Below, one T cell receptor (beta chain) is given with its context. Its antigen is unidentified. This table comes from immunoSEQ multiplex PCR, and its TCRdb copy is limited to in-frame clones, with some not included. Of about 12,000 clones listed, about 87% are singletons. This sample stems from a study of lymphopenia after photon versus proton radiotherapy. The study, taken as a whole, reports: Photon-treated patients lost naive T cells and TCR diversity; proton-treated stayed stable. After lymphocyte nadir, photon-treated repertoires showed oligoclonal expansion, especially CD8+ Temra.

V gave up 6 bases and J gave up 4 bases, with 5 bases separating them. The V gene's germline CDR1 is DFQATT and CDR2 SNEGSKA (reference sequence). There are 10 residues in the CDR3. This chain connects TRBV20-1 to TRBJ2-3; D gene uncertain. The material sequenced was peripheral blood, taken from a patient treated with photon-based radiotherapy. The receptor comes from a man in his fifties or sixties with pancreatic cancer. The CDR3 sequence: CSALSDTQYF. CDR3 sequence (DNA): TGCAGTGCCCTGTCAGATACGCAGTATTTT.